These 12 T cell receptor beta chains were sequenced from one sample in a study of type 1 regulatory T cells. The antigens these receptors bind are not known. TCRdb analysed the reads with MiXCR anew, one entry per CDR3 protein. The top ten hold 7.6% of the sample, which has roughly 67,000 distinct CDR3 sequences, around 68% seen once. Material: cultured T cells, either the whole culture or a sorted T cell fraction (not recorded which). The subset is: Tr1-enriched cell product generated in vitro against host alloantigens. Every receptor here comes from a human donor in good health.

Written as DNA, the CDR3 is TGCGCCAGCAGGGACACCGGGGAGCTGTTTTTT. This translates into CASRDTGELFF. The chain links TRBV4-3 to TRBJ2-2; D is uncertain. V dropped 6 bases and J dropped 3 bases, with 2 bases sitting between them. Germline V gene data show CDR1 as LGHNA and CDR2 as YSLEER. The CDR3 runs 11 residues.

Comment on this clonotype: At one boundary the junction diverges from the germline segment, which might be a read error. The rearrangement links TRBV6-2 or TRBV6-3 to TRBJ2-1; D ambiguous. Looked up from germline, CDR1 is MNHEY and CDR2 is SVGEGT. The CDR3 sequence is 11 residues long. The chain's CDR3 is CASGSYNELFF. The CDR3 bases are TGTGCCAGCGGCTCCTACAATGAGCTGTTCTTC.

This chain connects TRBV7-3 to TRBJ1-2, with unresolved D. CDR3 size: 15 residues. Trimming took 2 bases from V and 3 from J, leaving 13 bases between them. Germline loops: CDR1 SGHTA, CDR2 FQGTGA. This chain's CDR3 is CASSLFPGDYYGYTF. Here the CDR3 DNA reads TGTGCCAGCAGCTTATTTCCGGGCGACTACTATGGCTACACCTTC.

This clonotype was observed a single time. The CDR3 DNA follows: TGTGCCAGCAGTTACTTCGCTCAGCGCCTAGGGTTAGAGACCCAGTACTTC. Amino acid sequence: CASSYFAQRLGLETQYF. J is TRBJ2-5 and V is TRBV6-5, with unresolved D. Per the germline V gene, CDR1 is MNHEY and CDR2 is SVGAGI. V lost 1 base and J lost 4, with 19 bases in between. The CDR3 is 17 amino acids.

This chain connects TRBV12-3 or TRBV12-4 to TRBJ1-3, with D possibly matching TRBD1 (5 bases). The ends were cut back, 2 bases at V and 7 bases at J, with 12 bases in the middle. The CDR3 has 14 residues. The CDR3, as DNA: TGTGCCAGCAGTTTACCAGGGCAGAGGAACACCATATATTTT. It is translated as CASSLPGQRNTIYF.

The CDR3 DNA sequence: TGTGCCTCTGAGCCGGGACTGCCGACAGATACGCAGTATTTT. Protein sequence: CASEPGLPTDTQYF. V gene TRBV7-2 combines with J gene TRBJ2-3; D is perhaps TRBD2 (6 bases). Germline CDR1 and CDR2: SGHTA and FQGNSA. Trimming removed 11 bases at V and 3 bases at J, with 18 bases between. CDR3 length: 14 amino acids.

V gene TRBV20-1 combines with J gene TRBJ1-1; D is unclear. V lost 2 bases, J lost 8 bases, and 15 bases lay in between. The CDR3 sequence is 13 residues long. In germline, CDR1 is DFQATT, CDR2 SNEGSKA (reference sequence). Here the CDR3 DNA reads TGCAGTGCTAGAAACCCCTCTACCGTCGAAGCTTTCTTT. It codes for CSARNPSTVEAFF.

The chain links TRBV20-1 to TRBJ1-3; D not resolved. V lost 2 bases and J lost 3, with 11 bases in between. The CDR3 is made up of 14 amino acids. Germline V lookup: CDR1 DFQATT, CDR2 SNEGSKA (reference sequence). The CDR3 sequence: CSARPRTLGNTIYF. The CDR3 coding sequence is TGCAGTGCTAGACCCAGGACCCTTGGAAACACCATATATTTT.

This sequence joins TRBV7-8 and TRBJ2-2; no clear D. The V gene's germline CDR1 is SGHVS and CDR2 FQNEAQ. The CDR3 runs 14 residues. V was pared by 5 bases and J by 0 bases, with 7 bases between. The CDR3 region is CASSTLANTGELFF. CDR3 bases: TGTGCCAGCAGCACCCTCGCGAACACCGGGGAGCTGTTTTTT.

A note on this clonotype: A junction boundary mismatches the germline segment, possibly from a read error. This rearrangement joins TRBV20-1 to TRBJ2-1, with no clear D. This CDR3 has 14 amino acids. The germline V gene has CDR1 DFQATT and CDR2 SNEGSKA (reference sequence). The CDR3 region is CSAKSYRNYNELFF. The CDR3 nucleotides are TGCAGTGCTAAGTCCTATCGAAACTACAATGAGCTGTTCTTC.

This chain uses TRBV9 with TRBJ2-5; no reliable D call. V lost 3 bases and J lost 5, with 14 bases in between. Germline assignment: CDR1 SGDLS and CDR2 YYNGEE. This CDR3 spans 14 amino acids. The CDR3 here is CASSGPRDGETQYF. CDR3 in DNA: TGTGCCAGCAGCGGCCCTAGGGATGGGGAGACCCAGTACTTC.

The CDR3 coding sequence is TGCGCCAGCAGTGACCCCCCCTACTCCTACGAGCAGTACTTC. It specifies CASSDPPYSYEQYF. This chain links TRBV10-1 with TRBJ2-7; D not resolved. Germline loops: CDR1 WNHNN, CDR2 SYGVQD (reference sequence). The CDR3 is 14 residues long. Trimming stripped 3 bases from V and 0 bases from J, with 9 bases between.